The rows below give T cell receptor beta chains drawn from one sample of a study of OX40 agonist ivuxolimab in advanced cancers. Profiling relied on immunoSEQ multiplex PCR, and the TCRdb table lists in-frame clones only, not all of them. The profile shows 70,000 to 95,000 clones, 92% of them singletons. The sequenced sample was CD4+ or CD8+ T cells sorted from blood, obtained in a trial of the OX40 agonist ivuxolimab. The receptors were gathered from an adult with an advanced solid tumor such as melanoma, head and neck, liver or kidney cancer. CDR3s include the opening cysteine and the closing phenylalanine or tryptophan. A D gene is named only where the DNA matches it firmly. Some rows have no size entry. The others give once, few or many, or a class for an expanded clone.

J gene | V gene | D gene | clone size | CDR3 protein | CDR3 DNA
TRBJ1-5 | TRBV7-9 | TRBD1 | NA | CASSLEGDRGNQPQHF | TGTGCCAGCAGCTTAGAGGGGGACAGGGGAAATCAGCCCCAGCATTTT
TRBJ1-4 | TRBV2 | NA | NA | CASRGQAPNEKLFF | TGTGCCAGCAGGGGTCAGGCTCCGAATGAAAAACTGTTTTTT
TRBJ1-5 | TRBV5-5 | NA | NA | CASSADSYSNQPQHF | TGTGCCAGCAGCGCGGACAGTTATAGCAATCAGCCCCAGCATTTT
TRBJ2-1 | TRBV7-9 | TRBD2 | NA | CASSLLGLAGGEQFF | TGTGCCAGCAGCTTACTTGGCCTAGCGGGAGGTGAGCAGTTCTTC
TRBJ1-2 | TRBV5-1 | NA | NA | CASSLAFGQGYGYTF | TGCGCCAGCAGCTTGGCTTTCGGGCAGGGCTATGGCTACACCTTC
TRBJ1-2 | TRBV25-1 | NA | NA | CASSEDGQNYGYTF | TGTGCCAGCAGTGAAGATGGACAGAACTATGGCTACACCTTC
TRBJ2-3 | TRBV2 | TRBD2 | NA | CASSESLAGTDTQYF | TGTGCCAGCAGTGAAAGTCTAGCGGGGACAGATACGCAGTATTTT
TRBJ2-1 | TRBV7-2 | TRBD1 | NA | CASSSGQGWVDEQFF | TGTGCCAGCAGCTCGGGACAGGGATGGGTCGATGAGCAGTTCTTC
TRBJ2-2 | TRBV30 | NA | NA | CAWRPGPNTGELFF | TGTGCCTGGAGACCGGGACCAAACACCGGGGAGCTGTTTTTT
TRBJ2-4 | TRBV5-6 | NA | NA | CASSSGSVGADIQYF | TGTGCCAGCAGCTCTGGTTCGGTCGGGGCGGACATTCAGTACTTC
TRBJ2-1 | TRBV11-3 | NA | NA | CASTGTGNEQFF | TGTGCCAGCACCGGGACGGGTAATGAGCAGTTCTTC
TRBJ2-5 | TRBV4-1 | NA | NA | CASSQEGAGVQETQYF | TGCGCCAGCAGCCAAGAGGGGGCAGGTGTGCAAGAGACCCAGTACTTC
TRBJ2-2 | TRBV6-1 | NA | NA | CASSSIFAGELFF | TGTGCCAGCAGTTCTATCTTCGCCGGGGAGCTGTTTTTT
TRBJ2-7 | TRBV9 | NA | NA | CASSQGGYEQYF | TGTGCCAGTTCACAGGGCGGTTACGAGCAGTACTTC
TRBJ1-1 | TRBV18 | NA | NA | CASSPGVGFEAFF | TGTGCCAGCTCACCAGGGGTAGGGTTTGAAGCTTTCTTT
TRBJ2-7 | TRBV10-3 | NA | NA | CASTSASTSYEQYF | TGTGCCAGCACCTCCGCCAGCACCTCCTACGAGCAGTACTTC
TRBJ2-1 | TRBV6-6 | TRBD2 | NA | CASSYSSGNPSGEQFF | TGTGCCAGCAGTTACTCGAGCGGGAACCCATCGGGTGAGCAGTTCTTC
TRBJ2-7 | TRBV6-5 | NA | NA | CASTIWAVSYEQYF | TGTGCCAGCACCATCTGGGCGGTCTCCTACGAGCAGTACTTC
TRBJ2-7 | TRBV6-5 | NA | NA | CASRGTTRLSYEQYF | TGTGCCAGCAGGGGTACTACCCGCTTGTCCTACGAGCAGTACTTC
TRBJ2-7 | TRBV5-6 | NA | once | CASSSENEQYF | TGTGCCAGCAGCTCCGAGAACGAGCAGTACTTC
TRBJ2-7 | TRBV6-5 | TRBD2 | NA | CASSPETSGRPEQYF | TGTGCCAGCAGCCCCGAGACTAGCGGGAGGCCCGAGCAGTACTTC
TRBJ2-1 | TRBV19 | TRBD2 | NA | CASSPGLAGGHSYNEQFF | TGTGCCAGTAGTCCCGGACTAGCGGGAGGACACTCCTACAATGAGCAGTTCTTC
TRBJ2-7 | TRBV10-2 | NA | NA | CASTPQFYEQYF | TGCGCCAGCACTCCCCAGTTCTACGAGCAGTACTTC
TRBJ1-3 | TRBV5-1 | NA | NA | CASSATGTSSGNTIYF | TGCGCCAGCAGCGCCACCGGGACAAGCTCTGGAAACACCATATATTTT
TRBJ1-1 | TRBV23-1 | NA | NA | CAFPRDAGTEAFF | TGCGCCTTTCCCAGGGACGCGGGCACTGAAGCTTTCTTT
TRBJ2-1 | TRBV11-3 | TRBD2 | NA | CASSPPRGRGGENEQFF | TGTGCCAGCAGCCCTCCCCGGGGGCGCGGGGGGGAGAATGAGCAGTTCTTC
TRBJ2-3 | TRBV27 | NA | NA | CASSSDSSTDTQYF | TGTGCCAGCAGTTCGGACAGTAGCACAGATACGCAGTATTTT
TRBJ2-1 | TRBV27 | TRBD2 | NA | CASRGRLAGPSLSNEQFF | TGTGCCAGCAGGGGGAGACTAGCGGGACCAAGCCTAAGCAATGAGCAGTTCTTC
TRBJ2-7 | TRBV5-1 | NA | once | CASSAGTSYEQYF | TGCGCCAGCAGCGCCGGGACTTCATACGAGCAGTACTTC
TRBJ2-1 | TRBV18 | NA | NA | CASSPSLRGGLGNEQFF | TGTGCCAGCTCACCATCTCTCAGGGGGGGATTAGGCAATGAGCAGTTCTTC
TRBJ1-1 | TRBV6-6 | TRBD1 | NA | CASSPRTGHTEAFF | TGTGCCAGCAGCCCGAGGACAGGGCACACTGAAGCTTTCTTT
TRBJ1-2 | TRBV30 | TRBD1 | NA | CAWSTGGTGGYTF | TGTGCCTGGTCTACAGGGGGAACGGGAGGCTACACCTTC
TRBJ2-7 | TRBV15 | NA | NA | CATSGESFSYEQYF | TGTGCCACCAGCGGCGAGTCCTTCTCCTACGAGCAGTACTTC
TRBJ1-2 | TRBV4-1 | NA | NA | CASSQDGNYGYTF | TGCGCCAGCAGCCAAGATGGAAACTATGGCTACACCTTC
TRBJ1-1 | TRBV11-1 | NA | NA | CASTIGEGSFAEAFF | TGTGCCAGCACCATCGGCGAGGGGTCTTTCGCTGAAGCTTTCTTT